This TCR beta chain was sequenced during a study of CD8 T cells in ankylosing spondylitis. Overall study findings and caveats: Matched ankylosing spondylitis synovial fluid reportedly contained a significantly enriched population of disease-linked clones. Apparently characteristic of ankylosing spondylitis blood was a TCR beta motif (roughly eight highly homologous variants). A number of the motif variants had already been described in reactive arthritis synovial fluid and blood. Disease-linked clones were found to be CD8+ and relatively rare in peripheral blood.

In making TCR beta libraries, quantitative 5'-RACE with molecular barcodes was used. TCRdb recomputed calls from the 5' RACE reads with MiXCR, one row per CDR3 protein. Here the sample spans around 480,000 distinct CDR3 sequences, roughly a sixth being singletons. This clonotype has a count of ten or more. Its antigen is currently unknown. Deletions cut 3 bases from V and 1 base from J, with 10 bases between. The CDR3 is 14 residues long. The germline V gene has CDR1 MNHEY and CDR2 SMNVEV (reference sequence). This sequence originates from a male donor with ankylosing spondylitis. The chain joins TRBV27 to TRBJ2-7, with D possibly matching TRBD1 (5 bases). What was sequenced was blood, either unsorted or a sorted T cell fraction (not recorded which). For the CDR3, the DNA is TGTGCCAGCAGTTTGGGGCCCGGATCCTACGAGCAGTACTTC. This gives the protein CASSLGPGSYEQYF.